Below, 10 T cell receptor beta chains from the same sample are listed, as sequenced in a study of T cell changes during pregnancy in multiple sclerosis. Libraries were prepared by immunoSEQ multiplex PCR; TCRdb keeps only in-frame clonotypes and omits some of them. Among tens of thousands of clones listed, more than 75% were seen once. This material consisted of CD8+ T cells from peripheral blood mononuclear cells, taken before pregnancy. These receptors were obtained from a female donor with multiple sclerosis, enrolled in a pregnancy study.

CDR3: CASSFEQGAYEQYF. The CDR3, as DNA: TGTGCCAGCAGTTTTGAGCAGGGGGCCTACGAGCAGTACTTC. The chain uses TRBV27 and TRBJ2-7, with 7 bases aligning to TRBD1. The germline CDR1 and CDR2 sequences are MNHEY and SMNVEV (reference sequence). The ends lost 3 bases at V and 2 bases at J; junction bases unmatched: 4. The CDR3 sequence is 14 residues long.

The genes are TRBV6-1 and TRBJ2-7; the D gene is possibly TRBD1 (6 bases). Germline CDR1 reads MNHNS; CDR2 reads SASEGT. This CDR3 has 13 amino acids. Trimming stripped 6 bases from V and 2 bases from J, with 11 bases between. The CDR3, as DNA: TGTGCCAGCAGGAGGACAGACACCTACGAGCAGTACTTC. Protein product: CASRRTDTYEQYF.

The V and J genes are TRBV19 and TRBJ2-1; 7 positions agree with TRBD2. V shed 4 bases and J 8 bases; nucleotides not matched to a gene: 17. CDR1 and CDR2 from the germline V gene are LNHDA and SQIVND (reference sequence). The CDR3 length is 17 residues. CDR3 DNA sequence: TGTGCCAGTAGTACGTCAGAAGCGGGGTCCGCTTTCCATGAGCAGTTCTTC. Its protein is CASSTSEAGSAFHEQFF.

This clone has only a few counts. CDR3 in amino acids: CASSQDLTSGVSTDTQYF. CDR3 sequence (DNA): TGTGCCAGCAGCCAGGATCTGACTAGCGGTGTTAGCACAGATACGCAGTATTTT. The chain recombines TRBV4-2 with TRBJ2-3; 9 bases align to TRBD2. V trimming: 3 bases; J trimming: 0 bases; junction bases outside the gene matches: 10. Germline loops: CDR1 LGHNA, CDR2 YNFKEQ. The CDR3 length is 18 residues.

This sequence joins TRBV6-4 and TRBJ2-3, with 7 bases identical to TRBD2. The germline CDR1 and CDR2 sequences are MRHNA and SNTAGT. The CDR3 totals 14 residues. With 4 bases clipped from V and 0 bases from J, the junction kept 1 base outside the gene matches. As DNA, the CDR3 is TGTGCCAGCAGTGTTAGCGGGAGCACAGATACGCAGTATTTT. Its protein product is CASSVSGSTDTQYF.

V is TRBV7-7 and J is TRBJ2-3; possibly TRBD1 for D (6 bases). The CDR3 runs 16 residues. Trimming removed 2 bases at V and 1 base at J, with 13 bases between. Germline loops: CDR1 SSHAT, CDR2 FNYEAQ (reference sequence). The CDR3 loop reads CASSLLGGVGTDTQYF. The CDR3 bases are TGTGCCAGCAGCTTACTTGGGGGCGTCGGCACAGATACGCAGTATTTT.

The chain uses TRBV19 and TRBJ2-5; possibly TRBD2 for D (6 bases). Trimming stripped 1 base from V and 5 bases from J, with 11 bases between. The CDR3 spans 14 residues. Germline CDR1 and CDR2: LNHDA and SQIVND (reference sequence). The CDR3 protein is CASSIADGGETQYF. The CDR3 coding sequence is TGTGCCAGTAGTATAGCGGACGGAGGGGAGACCCAGTACTTC.

This chain uses TRBV6-1 with TRBJ2-7; a weak D match, TRBD2 (6 bases). Germline V gene data show CDR1 as MNHNS and CDR2 as SASEGT. The CDR3 extends over 15 amino acids. Trimming removed 5 bases at V and 3 bases at J, with 17 bases between. In DNA form, the CDR3 reads TGTGCCAGCAGTAACGAGGGACTGCCCCTCTACGAGCAGTACTTC. Protein sequence: CASSNEGLPLYEQYF.

Comment on this clone: The junction departs from the called germline gene at one end, perhaps through a read error. Other DNA sequences within the sample encode an identical CDR3. This rearrangement joins TRBV6-1 to TRBJ2-3, with 9 bases fitting TRBD2. The germline gives CDR1 MNHNS, CDR2 SASEGT. The CDR3 has 17 residues. CDR3 DNA sequence: TGTGCCAGCAGTGAACTTACTAGCGGGTTCAGCACAGATACCCAGTATTTT. This codes for CASSELTSGFSTDTQYF.

The chain joins TRBV5-1 to TRBJ1-2; 7 bases agree with TRBD1. Germline loops: CDR1 SGHRS, CDR2 YFSETQ. V lost 4 bases, J lost 4 bases, and 7 bases stayed unmatched. The CDR3 length is 14 residues. In DNA, the CDR3 is TGCGCCAGCAGCCTCGAACAGGGGACCTATGGCTACACCTTC. Protein sequence: CASSLEQGTYGYTF.